The sequence of this T cell receptor beta chain was determined in a study of a mutant IDH1 vaccine in newly diagnosed glioma (dated by TCRdb to the early 2020s). For the wider study: The 30 to 40 treated patients were around 62% male and around 40% female, with a mean age of around 40 years. Peripheral blood samples were drawn at six visits, namely V03 (baseline), V05, V07, V10, V12 and V13. Prior to enrollment, patients had been given standard therapy consisting of radiotherapy alone, temozolomide alone, or radiochemotherapy with temozolomide, with the combination given to most patients. Longitudinal TCRB deep sequencing was done for 25 treated patients, wherever samples were available for exploratory analyses. The study at large found these results: No apparent relationship was observed between pseudoprogression and alterations in the top peripheral T cell clonotypes detected by TCRB sequencing. The authors stated that sample limitations prevented analyses of patient blood samples from being reproduced. Availability determined which PBMC samples were chosen for TCRB deep sequencing. Vaccine-induced immune responses across multiple MHC alleles were detected in 90% to 95% of patients.

In the case of this clone: The target of this receptor is not known. No base qualities exist here, and no much larger clone lies one base off it.

Cut back by 5 bases and 6 bases, the V and J ends lie 16 bases apart. In the germline V gene (reference sequence), CDR1 corresponds to MNHEY and CDR2 to SMNVEV. The CDR3 sequence holds 14 residues, the cysteine and phenylalanine included. Solely the CDR3 DNA is kept, with 42 bases framed from the first base. The method behind the library was the immunoSEQ multiplex PCR assay. The hsTCRB Kit was used according to the manufacturer's protocol to amplify rearranged TCR beta chain sequences. An Illumina MiSeq was used to sequence the TCRB libraries. Processing in the source paper ran as follows. Demultiplexing, trimming and gene mapping were performed with the kit vendor's proprietary platform. TCRdb mirrors the immuneACCESS table, restricted to in-frame sequences. Some clones are absent from its copies; in checked studies, under half trace to an unresolved V gene, and the reason for the others is unknown. That table furnishes V, J and clone size, whereas the DNA furnished D and trimming. This sample comprises nearly 70,000 clones, approximately 79% of them detected only once. 7.5% to 9% of the sample goes to the ten largest clones.

In light of the paper, this sample's time point label describes: baseline, week 1 (first vaccination visit). Reading the label with the study, this specimen's treatment or condition is: pre-vaccination baseline after standard-of-care therapy. The donors had newly diagnosed IDH1-mutant astrocytomas of WHO grade 3 or 4 that showed loss of nuclear ATRX. The samples were drawn from NOA16, a multicentre, single-arm, open-label phase I trial in Germany that tested a mutant IDH1 peptide vaccine in humans for the first time. For immunogenicity testing, the blood drawn at visit V03 was used as the baseline sample. Genomic DNA for TCRB sequencing was isolated from EDTA blood with the DNeasy Blood and Tissue Kit.

Recombination joined TRBV27 with TRBJ1-2; TRBD1 is a possible D gene, resting on 5 matching bases. Here the sequenced sample was PBMCs, taken from a glioma patient treated with radiotherapy, temozolomide or both. The sequence came from a middle-aged man with glioma. CDR3 loop: CASSPRDGRNGYTF. The bases read TGTGCCAGCAGTCCTCGGGACGGCAGGAATGGCTACACCTTC.